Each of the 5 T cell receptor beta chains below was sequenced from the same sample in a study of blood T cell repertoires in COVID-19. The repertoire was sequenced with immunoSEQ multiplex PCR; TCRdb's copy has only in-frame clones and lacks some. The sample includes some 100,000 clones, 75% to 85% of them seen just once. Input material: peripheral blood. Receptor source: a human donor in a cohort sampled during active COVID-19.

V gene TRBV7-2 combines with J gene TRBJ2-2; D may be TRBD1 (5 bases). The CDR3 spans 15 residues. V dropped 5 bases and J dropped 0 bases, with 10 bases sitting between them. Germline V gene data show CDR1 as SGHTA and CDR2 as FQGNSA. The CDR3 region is CASSLRVSNTGELFF. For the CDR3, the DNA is TGTGCCAGCAGCCTCAGGGTTTCGAACACCGGGGAGCTGTTTTTT.

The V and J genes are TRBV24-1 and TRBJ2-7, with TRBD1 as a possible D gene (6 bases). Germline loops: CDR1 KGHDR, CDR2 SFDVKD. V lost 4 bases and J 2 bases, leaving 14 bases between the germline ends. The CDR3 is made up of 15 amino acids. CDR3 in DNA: TGTGCCACCAGTGACTCCACAGGGTTCGCCTACGAGCAGTACTTC. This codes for CATSDSTGFAYEQYF.

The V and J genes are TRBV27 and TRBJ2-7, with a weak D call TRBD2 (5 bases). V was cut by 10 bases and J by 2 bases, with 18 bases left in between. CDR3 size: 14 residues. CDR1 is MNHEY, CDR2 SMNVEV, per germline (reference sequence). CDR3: CATQQVAYTYEQYF. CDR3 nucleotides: TGTGCCACCCAGCAGGTAGCGTATACCTACGAGCAGTACTTC.

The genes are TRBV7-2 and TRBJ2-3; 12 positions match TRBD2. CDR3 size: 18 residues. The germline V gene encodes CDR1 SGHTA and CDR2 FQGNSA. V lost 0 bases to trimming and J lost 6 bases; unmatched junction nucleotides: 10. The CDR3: CASSLAQSSGGALDTQYF. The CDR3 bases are TGTGCCAGCAGCTTAGCGCAGTCTAGCGGGGGGGCCCTGGATACGCAGTATTTT.

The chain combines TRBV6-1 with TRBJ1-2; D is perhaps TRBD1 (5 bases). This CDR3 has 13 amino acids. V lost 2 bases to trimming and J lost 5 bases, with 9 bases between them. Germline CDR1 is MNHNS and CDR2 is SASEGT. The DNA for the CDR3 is TGTGCCAGCAGTGAAAGTGGGGGGTATGGCTACACCTTC. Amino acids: CASSESGGYGYTF.